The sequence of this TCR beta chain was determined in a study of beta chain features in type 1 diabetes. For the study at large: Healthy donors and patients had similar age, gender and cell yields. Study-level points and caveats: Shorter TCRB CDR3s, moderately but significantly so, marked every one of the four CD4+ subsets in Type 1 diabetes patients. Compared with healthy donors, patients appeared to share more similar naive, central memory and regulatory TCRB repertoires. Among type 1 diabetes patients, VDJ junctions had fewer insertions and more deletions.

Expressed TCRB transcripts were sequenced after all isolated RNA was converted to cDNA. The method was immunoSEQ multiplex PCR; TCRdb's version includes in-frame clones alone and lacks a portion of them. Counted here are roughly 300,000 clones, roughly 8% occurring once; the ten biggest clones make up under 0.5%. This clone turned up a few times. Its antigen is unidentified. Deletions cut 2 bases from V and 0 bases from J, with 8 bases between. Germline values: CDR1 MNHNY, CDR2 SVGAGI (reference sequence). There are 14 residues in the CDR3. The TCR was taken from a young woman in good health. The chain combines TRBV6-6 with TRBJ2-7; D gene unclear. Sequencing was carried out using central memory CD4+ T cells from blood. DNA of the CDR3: TGTGCCAGCAGTTACGACGTTGCCTCCTACGAGCAGTACTTC. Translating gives CASSYDVASYEQYF.